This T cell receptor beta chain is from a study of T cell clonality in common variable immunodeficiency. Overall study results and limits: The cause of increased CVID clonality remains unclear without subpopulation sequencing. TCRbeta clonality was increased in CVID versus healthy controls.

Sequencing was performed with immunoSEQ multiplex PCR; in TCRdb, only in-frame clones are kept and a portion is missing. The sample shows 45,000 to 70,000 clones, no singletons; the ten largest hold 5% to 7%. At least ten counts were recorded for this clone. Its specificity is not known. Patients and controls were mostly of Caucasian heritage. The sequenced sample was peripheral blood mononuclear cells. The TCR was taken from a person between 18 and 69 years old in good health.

The CDR3 DNA, read in part, is TGCAGTGCTAGAGAGTCACTAGCCCAGACAGATACG. Protein sequence: CSARESLAQTDT. The CDR3 reads in full as CSARESLAQTDTQYF. The V and J genes are TRBV20-1 and TRBJ2-3, with D maybe TRBD2 (6 bases). Read sequence stops 3 residues before the CDR3 end, and the germline J gene provides the missing end. This CDR3 is 15 amino acids long. CDR1 is DFQATT, CDR2 SNEGSKA, per germline (reference sequence). Trimming took 0 bases from V and 3 from J, leaving 13 bases between them.